The 13 T cell receptor beta chains below come from one sample, sequenced in a study of blood T cells in healthy people across ages. The use of a sample-barcoded 5' primer and a J-beta primer mix characterized a second PCR of roughly 6 to 11 cycles. TCRdb independently ran MiXCR on the 5' RACE reads; one entry per CDR3 protein. The table includes roughly 1,100,000 distinct CDR3 sequences, approximately 25% detected once. These data were also filed under a second study, of T cells of mothers and their children.

The specimen was blood. The receptors stem from a girl aged 2 to 9 in good health.

V is TRBV12-3 or TRBV12-4 and J is TRBJ2-3; D is unclear. The CDR3 is made up of 15 amino acids. V gave up 3 bases and J gave up 0 bases, with 10 bases separating them. CDR3 in DNA: TGTGCCAGCAGTTTCTCTGACACGAGCACAGATACGCAGTATTTT. Its translation: CASSFSDTSTDTQYF.

The gene calls are TRBV2 and TRBJ2-7; 8 bases are shared with TRBD2. The CDR3 has 16 amino acids. V trimming: 0 bases; J trimming: 2 bases; junction bases outside the gene matches: 6. Germline loops: CDR1 SNHLY, CDR2 FYNNEI. The chain's CDR3 is CASSEAGERGPYEQYF. The CDR3 region has the DNA TGTGCCAGCAGTGAAGCGGGGGAGCGGGGGCCCTACGAGCAGTACTTC.

This clonotype was seen only a few times. The gene calls are TRBV27 and TRBJ1-1; possible D gene TRBD1, 5 bases. Germline V gene data show CDR1 as MNHEY and CDR2 as SMNVEV (reference sequence). V lost 10 bases and J lost 2, with 14 bases in between. The CDR3 length is 13 residues. The chain's CDR3 is CATGRDPNTEAFF. The CDR3 DNA follows: TGTGCCACGGGGAGGGACCCTAACACTGAAGCTTTCTTT.

This chain uses TRBV19 with TRBJ2-2; 10 nucleotides agree with TRBD1. CDR1 and CDR2 (germline): LNHDA, SQIVND (reference sequence). This CDR3 has 16 amino acids. J lost 3 bases, V lost 5 bases, and 6 bases had no gene match. In nucleotides, the CDR3 is TGTGCCAGTAGTGGACAGGGGGTTCGAGACACCGGGGAGCTGTTTTTT. Amino acids: CASSGQGVRDTGELFF.

The chain employs TRBV7-9 and TRBJ2-1; 10 bases are shared with TRBD2. This CDR3 has 16 amino acids. Germline assignment: CDR1 SEHNR and CDR2 FQNEAQ (reference sequence). The V segment lost 3 bases and the J segment 8 bases; nucleotides outside the gene matches: 10. The DNA of the CDR3 is TGTGCCAGCAGCTTGCCGCGGGCTAGCGGGAGCTATGAGCAGTTCTTC. Protein: CASSLPRASGSYEQFF.

The V gene is TRBV25-1, the J gene TRBJ2-3, with unresolved D. V lost 1 base to trimming and J lost 3 bases, with 17 bases between them. Per germline, CDR1 MGHDK and CDR2 SYGVNS. The CDR3 loop spans 17 amino acids. Written as DNA, the CDR3 is TGTGCCAGCAGTGAATCCTCGGACGTTGTTTTAACAGATACGCAGTATTTT. Translated, it gives CASSESSDVVLTDTQYF.

The V call is TRBV5-4, the J call TRBJ2-2; 9 bases agree with TRBD1. CDR3 length equals 16 residues. Looked up from germline, CDR1 is SGHNT and CDR2 is YYREEE (reference sequence). Losses at the gene ends were 4 bases for V and 7 bases for J; bases not matched to a gene: 11. The CDR3 region is CASSLPGQGGGGELFF. The CDR3 DNA reads as TGTGCCAGCAGCCTACCGGGACAGGGAGGAGGCGGGGAGCTGTTTTTT.

This sequence joins TRBV7-9 and TRBJ2-2; 10 bases are a match to TRBD2. Germline CDR1 SEHNR, CDR2 FQNEAQ (reference sequence). Trimming took 5 bases from V and 6 from J; bases not matched to a gene: 9. The CDR3 has 16 amino acids. This CDR3 is CASSPSSGSPPGELFF. CDR3 in DNA: TGTGCCAGCAGCCCGTCTAGCGGGAGTCCCCCCGGGGAGCTGTTTTTT.

The chain has TRBV6-5 and TRBJ2-1, with 9 bases matching TRBD2. J gave up 7 bases and V 7 bases, and 11 bases lay outside the gene matches. Germline CDR1 and CDR2: MNHEY and SVGAGI. The CDR3 length is 15 residues. The CDR3 DNA follows: TGTGCCAGCACCTATGGTGCTAGCGGGGTAAATGAGCAGTTCTTC. It codes for CASTYGASGVNEQFF.

The rearrangement links TRBV4-1 to TRBJ2-5; D may be TRBD2 (6 bases). Germline values: CDR1 MGHRA, CDR2 YSYEKL. The V gene lost 1 base and the J gene lost 5 bases, with 14 bases spanning the gap. The CDR3 extends over 15 amino acids. CDR3 protein: CASSQVQRGTETQYF. The CDR3, as DNA: TGCGCCAGCAGCCAAGTCCAACGGGGGACGGAGACCCAGTACTTC.

In its sample, this clonotype was seen once. Its ends do not fully match the called genes, so a read error is possible. The chain recombines TRBV6-2 or TRBV6-3 with TRBJ2-5; no clear D gene. The CDR3 runs to 12 residues. CDR1 is MNHEY, CDR2 SVGEGT, per germline. The CDR3 here is CASSYTQEAQYF. Written as DNA, the CDR3 is TGTGCCAGCAGTTACACTCAAGAGGCCCAGTACTTC.

The genes are TRBV20-1 and TRBJ2-7, with 7 positions matching TRBD2. The CDR3 is made up of 12 amino acids. Losses at the gene ends were 5 bases for V and 3 bases for J; bases not matched to a gene: 4. CDR1 DFQATT and CDR2 SNEGSKA come from the germline V gene (reference sequence). The CDR3 protein is CSALADNYEQYF. The CDR3 coding sequence is TGCAGTGCTCTAGCGGATAACTACGAGCAGTACTTC.

The table lists this clonotype with a few counts. The J gene is TRBJ2-1, the V gene TRBV28; possibly TRBD1 or TRBD2 for D (5 bases each). The length of the CDR3 is 14 residues. Germline CDR1 and CDR2: MDHEN and SYDVKM. V lost 10 bases and J 7 bases, leaving 20 bases between the germline ends. CDR3 in amino acids: CATTTGWGLNEQFF. The CDR3 region has the DNA TGTGCCACGACCACAGGTTGGGGGTTGAATGAGCAGTTCTTC.